These T cell receptor beta chains were read from a single sample in a study of blood T cell repertoires in COVID-19. Profiling relied on immunoSEQ multiplex PCR, and the TCRdb table lists in-frame clones only, not all of them. In the table there are roughly 140,000 clones, 65% to 90% of which are singletons. Sequencing was performed on peripheral blood. All receptors come from a woman between 45 and 65 years old in a cohort sampled during active or convalescent COVID-19. CDR3s leave out the opening cysteine and the closing phenylalanine or tryptophan. Each record gives: V gene, CDR3 protein.

>TRBV9
ASSDSSGEYTQY
>TRBV6-6
ASSKTRQANYGYT
>TRBV5-1
ASSLAADRGYEQY
>TRBV27
ASSLYSNNSPLH
>TRBV6-2/TRBV6-3
ASSRLTRFDEQF
>TRBV3-1/TRBV3-2
ASSLGQGASPLH
>TRBV19
ASSVGTGNVETQY
>TRBV25-1
ASRGSGQSNSPLH
>TRBV13
ASRGGLISGNTIY
>TRBV3-1/TRBV3-2
ASSQDRD
>TRBV29-1
SAPKPGRWTEAF
>TRBV7-2
ASSLTYPGYGGDTQY
>TRBV7-8
ASSNVGVLSTNGYT
>TRBV12-2
ASRFFLSHDRCPGEPQH
>TRBV30
AWSLRGFGATYNEQF
>TRBV18
ASSPGLEAGPNGYT
>TRBV2
ASSAGLAGELF
>TRBV18
ASSPPGLGARDGYT
>TRBV5-1
ASSRDGFSGNTIY
>TRBV7-2
ASSLSSLFSGVQY
>TRBV6-5
ASSYSPLSSGNTIY
>TRBV13
ASSLRGSAYEQY
>TRBV3-1/TRBV3-2
ASSQDEIEQY
>TRBV7-7
ASSSIAGGYNEQF
>TRBV2
ASKSGLTDTQY
>TRBV19
ASSNTAGGTAKNIQY
>TRBV3-1/TRBV3-2
ASSQWTGGATDTQY
>TRBV2
ASREGLASYYNEQF
>TRBV24-1
ATSDEGTDTQY
>TRBV7-2
ASSSGGGSYGYT
>TRBV19
ASSIDRATNEKLF
>TRBV15
ATSRSPLWGESYNEQF
>TRBV25-1
ASSGLAGALLREQY
>TRBV30
ASPGSSGEKLF
>TRBV6-2/TRBV6-3
ASSRQINQPQH
>TRBV12-3/TRBV12-4
ASSLGLFQQY
>TRBV14
ASSPRAGTMNTEAF
>TRBV7-2
ASSLGSGGSEAF
>TRBV9
ASSPRSLAETDTQY
>TRBV6-5
ASRSPGQGTYEQY
>TRBV20-1
SASPLQGSGNTIY